What follows is one TCR beta chain and its context. Original analysis: For nucleated cells, counts were estimated from reference gene primer amplification. Sequenced by immunoSEQ multiplex PCR; TCRdb stores in-frame clones only, minus some. V and J calls and clone size are as listed in that table; D and trimming were resolved from the DNA. This sample has 210,000 or so clones, with approximately 91% found just once. The sample comes from a study of blood T cell repertoires in COVID-19. In the study overall: The samples span acute and convalescent COVID-19 from the United States, Italy and Spain. The analysed material was cDNA or gDNA that came from T cells, B-cell-depleted T cells, or PBMCs.

The TCR originated in a woman aged 40 to 50 with acute or convalescent COVID-19. Sequenced material: peripheral blood.

CDR3 loop: CASSSRGAGNTGELFF. The CDR3 nucleotides are TGTGCCAGCAGCTCCAGGGGAGCGGGGAATACCGGGGAGCTGTTTTTT. This chain connects TRBV2 to TRBJ2-2; tentatively, D is TRBD2 (7 bases). CDR3 length: 16 amino acids. CDR1 is SNHLY and CDR2 is FYNNEI in the germline V gene. Trimming pared 6 bases from V and 5 bases from J, leaving 19 bases between.